This record looks at one T cell receptor beta chain sequence and its context. Its specificity is unknown. Germline assignment: CDR1 SNHLY and CDR2 FYNNEI. Trimming took 4 bases from V and 4 from J, leaving 8 bases between them. The CDR3 covers 13 residues. This sample is drawn from a study of shared clonotypes between healthy human individuals. The sorted-subset replicate PCRs were given about 210 ng DNA, which is 25,000 to 35,000 T cell genomes. Some clones are missing from TCRdb's copy, which holds only in-frame ones; the method was immunoSEQ multiplex PCR. Of about a million clones in the sample, approximately 80% were seen once. Study-wide findings and caveats: Naive subsets generally exceeded memory subsets in estimated richness. There were few donors, and this limited the genetic and exposure-history diversity represented.

The sample comprised memory CD4+ T cells from PBMCs. Documented subset: CD45RA-negative fraction. The TCR originated in a man between 18 and 35 years old in good health. Some clones in this sample may be carry-over from other donors' samples. This rearrangement joins TRBV2 to TRBJ2-1, with D hard to call. The CDR3 spells CASSVGNYNEQFF. The CDR3 DNA is TGTGCCAGCAGTGTGGGCAATTACAATGAGCAGTTCTTC.